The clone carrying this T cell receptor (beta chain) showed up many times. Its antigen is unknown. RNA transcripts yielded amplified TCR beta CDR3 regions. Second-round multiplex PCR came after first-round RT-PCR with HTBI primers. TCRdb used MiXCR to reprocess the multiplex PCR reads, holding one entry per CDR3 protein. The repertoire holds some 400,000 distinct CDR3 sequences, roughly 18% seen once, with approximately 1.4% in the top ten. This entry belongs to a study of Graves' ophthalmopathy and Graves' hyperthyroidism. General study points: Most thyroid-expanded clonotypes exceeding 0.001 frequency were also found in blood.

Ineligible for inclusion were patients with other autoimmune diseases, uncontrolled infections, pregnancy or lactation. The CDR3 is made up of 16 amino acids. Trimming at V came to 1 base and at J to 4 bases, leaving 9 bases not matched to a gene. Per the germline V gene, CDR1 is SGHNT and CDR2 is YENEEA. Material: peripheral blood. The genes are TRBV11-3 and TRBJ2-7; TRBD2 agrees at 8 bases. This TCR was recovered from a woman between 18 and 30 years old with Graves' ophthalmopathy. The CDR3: CASSLGVGLGFYEQYF. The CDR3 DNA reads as TGTGCCAGCAGCTTAGGTGTGGGACTAGGTTTTTACGAGCAGTACTTC.